This T cell receptor (beta chain) was captured by sequencing in a study of post-analysis software for immune sequencing data. Study-wide results and caveats: Higher frequency in patients than in controls was seen for roughly five TRBV segments, with TRBV5-6, TRBV5-1 and TRBV20-1 among them.

Unique-molecular-identifier-tagged TCR beta cDNA libraries were used. Using its own MiXCR run on the PCR reads, TCRdb lists one record per CDR3 protein. Among about 200,000 distinct CDR3 sequences listed, approximately 30% were seen once. Many counts were recorded for this clonotype. No antigen is known for it. Germline V gene sequence: CDR1 SEHNR, CDR2 FQNEAQ (reference sequence). The V and J ends lost 1 base and 6 bases respectively, with 7 bases between them. The CDR3 is 12 residues long. This TCR came from a girl between 2 and 17 years old with multiple sclerosis. Specimen: blood. This chain links TRBV7-9 with TRBJ2-7; D is uncertain. The CDR3 region is CASSLEVGEQYF. Here the CDR3 DNA reads TGTGCCAGCAGCTTAGAAGTGGGCGAGCAGTACTTC. Filled out from reference TRBV7-9 and TRBJ2-7, the complete variable domain reads DTGVSQNPRHKITKRGQNVTFRCDPISEHNRLYWYRQTLGQGPEFLTYFQNEAQLEKSRLLSDRFSAERPKGSFSTLEIQRTEQGDSAMYLCASSLEVGEQYFGPGTRLTVT.